The 9 T cell receptor beta chains presented below share a single source sample, sequenced in a study of shared clonotypes between healthy human individuals. The protocol was immunoSEQ multiplex PCR, while the TCRdb copy is restricted to in-frame clones and leaves out a portion. The table lists about 87,000 clones, less than 60% of them singletons. Sequencing was carried out using PBMCs. The source of these receptors is a woman in her 40s in good health. Some clones in this sample may be carry-over from other donors' samples.

The chain has TRBV29-1 and TRBJ2-3; TRBD1 matches 8 bases. Germline CDR1 is SQVTM and CDR2 is ANQGSEA. The CDR3 length is 14 residues. With V trimmed by 3 bases and J by 1 base, 3 bases remained unmatched. CDR3 sequence: CSVDRGLGTDTQYF. The CDR3 DNA reads TGCAGCGTTGACAGGGGGCTAGGCACAGATACGCAGTATTTT.

About this clone itself: Given a far larger clone just one base away, this is likely a sequencing read error. Other DNA variants within this sample encode the same CDR3. The V gene is TRBV29-1, the J gene TRBJ2-1; 10 nucleotides line up with TRBD1. Per germline, CDR1 SQVTM and CDR2 ANQGSEA. This CDR3 is 13 amino acids long. This chain's CDR3 is CSVGTGVVNEQFF. DNA of the CDR3: TGTAGCGTCGGGACAGGGGTGGTCAATGAGCAGTTCTTC.

This chain joins TRBV29-1 and TRBJ2-3, with 9 bases matching TRBD2. J gave up 1 base and V 6 bases, and 5 bases lay outside the gene matches. CDR3 length: 14 amino acids. The germline V gene encodes CDR1 SQVTM and CDR2 ANQGSEA. CDR3 coding DNA: TGCAGCGTCGTAGCGGGAGTGCGCACAGATACGCAGTATTTT. It translates to CSVVAGVRTDTQYF.

This clone was seen only a few times. The chain links TRBV14 to TRBJ2-2; D uncertain. The germline gives CDR1 SGHDN, CDR2 FVKESK. V lost 2 bases and J lost 5, with 9 bases in between. The length of the CDR3 is 14 residues. The CDR3 loop reads CASSQLWSTGELFF. CDR3 coding DNA: TGTGCCAGCAGCCAATTGTGGTCAACCGGGGAGCTGTTTTTT.

This clone was seen more than once but under ten times. A far larger clone is one nucleotide away, so this likely arose from a read error. The rearrangement uses TRBV2 and TRBJ2-2; D not certain. From germline, CDR1 is SNHLY and CDR2 FYNNEI. This CDR3 comprises 12 residues. Trimming took off 10 bases at V and 6 bases at J, with 12 bases between the two ends. CDR3 in DNA: TGTGCCACCTCCTGCGAAGCCGGGGAGCTGTTTTTT. Its translation is CATSCEAGELFF.

V and J are TRBV30 and TRBJ1-3; 8 bases match TRBD1. The CDR3 is 13 amino acids. Germline V gives CDR1 GTSNPN, CDR2 SVGIG (reference sequence). The V segment lost 7 bases and the J segment 4 bases; nucleotides outside the gene matches: 6. CDR3 nucleotides: TGTGCCTTCCAGGGGGCGTTGGGAAACACCATATATTTT. It codes for CAFQGALGNTIYF.

This clone has a handful of counts. V usage is TRBV29-1 and J usage is TRBJ2-3; 7 nucleotides align to TRBD1. Per germline, CDR1 SQVTM and CDR2 ANQGSEA. With V trimmed by 4 bases and J by 5 bases, 9 bases remained unmatched. The CDR3 spans 14 residues. The CDR3 is CSVGDSYQGDTQYF. In DNA form, the CDR3 reads TGCAGCGTTGGGGACAGCTATCAAGGAGATACGCAGTATTTT.

Only a few counts were recorded for this clone. The chain recombines TRBV28 with TRBJ1-1, with no clear D. CDR1 is MDHEN and CDR2 is SYDVKM in the germline V gene. V lost 8 bases and J lost 6, with 13 bases in between. This CDR3 contains 12 residues. The CDR3 bases are TGTGCCAGCCTTCAGGCGGGTTCTGAAGCTTTCTTT. The encoded protein is CASLQAGSEAFF.

This clone was detected a few times. The chain carries TRBV6-5 and TRBJ1-2, with a possible D match to TRBD1 (6 bases). The CDR3 is 15 residues long. V was clipped by 6 bases and J by 3 bases, with 17 bases between them. Germline-derived CDR1 and CDR2 are MNHEY and SVGAGI. Written as DNA, the CDR3 is TGTGCCAGCAGGTTCACAGGGAAGCTTGACTATGGCTACACCTTC. Translated: CASRFTGKLDYGYTF.